This is a list of T cell receptor beta chains from one sample in a study of shared clonotypes between healthy human individuals. Clones were read by immunoSEQ multiplex PCR, and TCRdb kept only the in-frame ones, dropping some. The sample holds more than 2,000,000 clones, approximately 93% seen once. Sequencing used naive CD4+ T cells from PBMCs. The receptor set was obtained from a young man in good health. Some clones in this sample may be carry-over from other donors' samples. CDR3s include the opening cysteine and the closing phenylalanine or tryptophan. D genes are given only for firm matches. Rows give clone size only sometimes, using once, few, many, or a class for an expanded clone.

abundance: .
j_gene: TRBJ1-2
d_gene: .
v_gene: TRBV7-2
CDR3nt: TGTGCCAGCAGCTTAGCGTCTGGCCAACCGGTCGACACCTTC
CDR3aa: CASSLASGQPVDTF

abundance: .
j_gene: TRBJ1-2
d_gene: .
v_gene: TRBV6-6
CDR3nt: TGTGCCAGCAGTTACCTTGAGTGGGGGGCTGGTGGCTACACCTTC
CDR3aa: CASSYLEWGAGGYTF

abundance: .
j_gene: TRBJ1-2
d_gene: .
v_gene: TRBV5-1
CDR3nt: TGCGCCAGCAGCTTGTCCAGGGGCTATGGCTACACCTTC
CDR3aa: CASSLSRGYGYTF

abundance: .
j_gene: TRBJ2-5
d_gene: .
v_gene: TRBV30
CDR3nt: TGTGCCTGGAGTGTTTTAGCAGAGACCCAGTACTTC
CDR3aa: CAWSVLAETQYF

abundance: .
j_gene: TRBJ2-7
d_gene: TRBD2
v_gene: TRBV29-1
CDR3nt: TGCAGCGTCCATGGGACGGGGGGCTACGAGCAGTACTTC
CDR3aa: CSVHGTGGYEQYF

abundance: .
j_gene: TRBJ1-5
d_gene: .
v_gene: TRBV19
CDR3nt: TGTGCCAGTAGTATCGGATGGGGCAATCAGCCCCAGCATTTT
CDR3aa: CASSIGWGNQPQHF

abundance: few
j_gene: TRBJ2-1
d_gene: .
v_gene: TRBV9
CDR3nt: TGTGCCAGCAGCGTAGTAAGGCAGTCGGCCACCAATGAGCAGTTCTTC
CDR3aa: CASSVVRQSATNEQFF

abundance: .
j_gene: TRBJ1-1
d_gene: .
v_gene: TRBV18
CDR3nt: TGTGCCAGCTCACCTTCTACAGCCTCCACTGAAGCTTTCTTT
CDR3aa: CASSPSTASTEAFF

abundance: .
j_gene: TRBJ1-2
d_gene: .
v_gene: TRBV4-1
CDR3nt: TGCGCCAGCAGCCAATTGGAAACGCTGGGCGGCTACACCTTC
CDR3aa: CASSQLETLGGYTF

abundance: .
j_gene: TRBJ1-5
d_gene: .
v_gene: TRBV19
CDR3nt: TGTGCCAGTAGTACCGACAGGCGGGGGATTCAGCCCCAGCATTTT
CDR3aa: CASSTDRRGIQPQHF

abundance: .
j_gene: TRBJ2-7
d_gene: .
v_gene: TRBV5-1
CDR3nt: TGCGCCAGCAGCTTGATTTCGCGGAGATCTGGCGAGCAGTACTTC
CDR3aa: CASSLISRRSGEQYF

abundance: .
j_gene: TRBJ2-2
d_gene: TRBD1
v_gene: TRBV5-1
CDR3nt: TGCGCCAGCAGCGATGGACAGGGTCTGTACACCGGGGAGCTGTTTTTT
CDR3aa: CASSDGQGLYTGELFF

abundance: .
j_gene: TRBJ2-5
d_gene: TRBD1
v_gene: TRBV5-1
CDR3nt: TGCGCCAGCAGCGGGACAGGGTCACAAGAGACCCAGTACTTC
CDR3aa: CASSGTGSQETQYF

abundance: .
j_gene: TRBJ1-1
d_gene: .
v_gene: TRBV19
CDR3nt: TGTGCCAGTAGTGTAGGAAGGGCCGTCGCTTTCTTT
CDR3aa: CASSVGRAVAFF

abundance: .
j_gene: TRBJ2-7
d_gene: .
v_gene: TRBV7-8
CDR3nt: TGTGCCAGCAGCCTAGGACCCGCAGCCCAGTACTTC
CDR3aa: CASSLGPAAQYF

abundance: .
j_gene: TRBJ2-5
d_gene: .
v_gene: TRBV2
CDR3nt: TGTGCCAGCAGCAGGGGTTTTCAAGAGACCCAGTACTTC
CDR3aa: CASSRGFQETQYF

abundance: .
j_gene: TRBJ2-5
d_gene: .
v_gene: TRBV19
CDR3nt: TGTGCCAGTAGTACCTGGGACATGCGACAAGAGACCCAGTACTTC
CDR3aa: CASSTWDMRQETQYF

abundance: .
j_gene: TRBJ1-4
d_gene: TRBD1
v_gene: TRBV30
CDR3nt: TGTGCCTGGAAGTTACGCGACCCGGGACAGGGATTGGAAGAAAAACTGTTTTTT
CDR3aa: CAWKLRDPGQGLEEKLFF

abundance: .
j_gene: TRBJ2-7
d_gene: TRBD1
v_gene: TRBV7-9
CDR3nt: TGTGCCAGCTCCCCAGGGGGCCCCTCCTACGAGCAGTACTTC
CDR3aa: CASSPGGPSYEQYF

abundance: .
j_gene: TRBJ2-5
d_gene: TRBD1
v_gene: TRBV10-3
CDR3nt: TGTGCCATCAGGAAACAGGGGATAGGGGGACAAGAGACCCAGTACTTC
CDR3aa: CAIRKQGIGGQETQYF

abundance: .
j_gene: TRBJ2-1
d_gene: .
v_gene: TRBV11-2
CDR3nt: TGTGCCAGCAGCTTAGATCCTTGGGACAATGAGCAGTTCTTC
CDR3aa: CASSLDPWDNEQFF

abundance: .
j_gene: TRBJ1-2
d_gene: TRBD1
v_gene: TRBV5-4
CDR3nt: TGTGCCAGCAGCACTACCATACAGGGGAACTATGGCTACACCTTC
CDR3aa: CASSTTIQGNYGYTF

abundance: .
j_gene: TRBJ1-2
d_gene: TRBD1
v_gene: TRBV6-1
CDR3nt: TGTGCCAGCAGGGACAGGGGAGAATATGGCTACACCTTC
CDR3aa: CASRDRGEYGYTF

abundance: .
j_gene: TRBJ2-7
d_gene: TRBD2
v_gene: TRBV5-1
CDR3nt: TGCGCCAGCAGCTTGACGGGAGGGAACGTCGAGCAGTACTTC
CDR3aa: CASSLTGGNVEQYF

abundance: .
j_gene: TRBJ2-5
d_gene: .
v_gene: TRBV7-7
CDR3nt: TGTGCCAGCAGCTTAGCCTACGGGGCCAGGGCCCAAGAGACCCAGTACTTC
CDR3aa: CASSLAYGARAQETQYF

abundance: .
j_gene: TRBJ1-1
d_gene: .
v_gene: TRBV30
CDR3nt: TGTGCCTGGAGCCCCGGGGGAGGTAACACTGAAGCTTTCTTT
CDR3aa: CAWSPGGGNTEAFF

abundance: once
j_gene: TRBJ2-1
d_gene: .
v_gene: TRBV5-6
CDR3nt: TGTGCCAGCTTCCCAACACTTTCTACCGTCTACAATGAGCAGTTCTTC
CDR3aa: CASFPTLSTVYNEQFF

abundance: .
j_gene: TRBJ2-3
d_gene: .
v_gene: TRBV7-9
CDR3nt: TGTGCCAGCAGCTCCCGCCGGAAAAGCACAGATACGCAGTATTTT
CDR3aa: CASSSRRKSTDTQYF

abundance: .
j_gene: TRBJ2-7
d_gene: TRBD1
v_gene: TRBV11-2
CDR3nt: TGTGCCAGCAGCTTAGGGGACAGGGGTCCCTACGAGCAGTACTTC
CDR3aa: CASSLGDRGPYEQYF

abundance: once
j_gene: TRBJ1-1
d_gene: .
v_gene: TRBV9
CDR3nt: TGTGCCAGCAGCGCCCGTAGTAAACCCGTCACAGGAGTAGGCACTGAAGCTTTCTTT
CDR3aa: CASSARSKPVTGVGTEAFF

abundance: .
j_gene: TRBJ2-7
d_gene: TRBD1
v_gene: TRBV6-6
CDR3nt: TGTGCCAGCAGTCCCAGGGACAGGGCCTCCTACGAGCAGTACTTC
CDR3aa: CASSPRDRASYEQYF

abundance: .
j_gene: TRBJ2-7
d_gene: .
v_gene: TRBV9
CDR3nt: TGTGCCAGCAGCCCCGGGGCCCTCTACGAGCAGTACTTC
CDR3aa: CASSPGALYEQYF

abundance: .
j_gene: TRBJ2-7
d_gene: .
v_gene: TRBV6-5
CDR3nt: TGTGCCAGCGGGAACCCCTCCTACGAGCAGTACTTC
CDR3aa: CASGNPSYEQYF

abundance: .
j_gene: TRBJ1-5
d_gene: TRBD1
v_gene: TRBV28
CDR3nt: TGTGCCAGCAGGAGGACAGGGACCAATCAGCCCCAGCATTTT
CDR3aa: CASRRTGTNQPQHF

abundance: .
j_gene: TRBJ2-1
d_gene: TRBD2
v_gene: TRBV27
CDR3nt: TGTGCCAGCAGTACCCGGACTAGCGGGTTGAGTGATGAGCAGTTCTTC
CDR3aa: CASSTRTSGLSDEQFF

abundance: .
j_gene: TRBJ1-5
d_gene: .
v_gene: TRBV5-1
CDR3nt: TGCGCCAGCAGCACTGTAGGGGGCAATCAGCCCCAGCATTTT
CDR3aa: CASSTVGGNQPQHF

abundance: .
j_gene: TRBJ2-6
d_gene: .
v_gene: TRBV6-5
CDR3nt: TGTGCCAGCAGACTGGGGTGGGGGGCCAACGTCCTGACTTTC
CDR3aa: CASRLGWGANVLTF

abundance: once
j_gene: TRBJ2-6
d_gene: .
v_gene: TRBV9
CDR3nt: TGTGCCAGCACTCCGTGGGCCTCTGGGGCCAACGTCCTGACTTTC
CDR3aa: CASTPWASGANVLTF

abundance: .
j_gene: TRBJ1-2
d_gene: .
v_gene: TRBV29-1
CDR3nt: TGCAGCGTTGGGGGGGTGGATGGCTACACCTTC
CDR3aa: CSVGGVDGYTF

abundance: once
j_gene: TRBJ2-3
d_gene: .
v_gene: TRBV7-3
CDR3nt: TGTGCCAGCAGCCTCGTTGGCGCGACCTCGGGCACAGATACGCAGTATTTT
CDR3aa: CASSLVGATSGTDTQYF

abundance: .
j_gene: TRBJ2-7
d_gene: TRBD1
v_gene: TRBV5-1
CDR3nt: TGCGCCAGCAGCATGGGGACAGCGATAGCCTACGAGCAGTACTTC
CDR3aa: CASSMGTAIAYEQYF

abundance: .
j_gene: TRBJ2-7
d_gene: TRBD1
v_gene: TRBV4-1
CDR3nt: TGCGCCAGCAGCCAACCGGGACAGGGTAACTACGAGCAGTACTTC
CDR3aa: CASSQPGQGNYEQYF

abundance: .
j_gene: TRBJ2-5
d_gene: .
v_gene: TRBV5-4
CDR3nt: TGTGCCAGCAGCTTGGCCGGTTTTCAGGCTGCTACAGAGACCCAGTACTTC
CDR3aa: CASSLAGFQAATETQYF

abundance: .
j_gene: TRBJ2-6
d_gene: .
v_gene: TRBV27
CDR3nt: TGTGCCAGCAGTTTTTTCCAAGGAGACTCTGGGGCCAACGTCCTGACTTTC
CDR3aa: CASSFFQGDSGANVLTF

abundance: .
j_gene: TRBJ2-3
d_gene: TRBD1
v_gene: TRBV7-3
CDR3nt: TGTGCCAGCAGCCCCCGACAGGGTGTCGTGCAGTATTTT
CDR3aa: CASSPRQGVVQYF

abundance: once
j_gene: TRBJ1-1
d_gene: .
v_gene: TRBV5-1
CDR3nt: TGCGCCAGCAGCTTGGTTCTCGGGTTAGGGAACACTGAAGCTTTCTTT
CDR3aa: CASSLVLGLGNTEAFF

abundance: .
j_gene: TRBJ2-3
d_gene: .
v_gene: TRBV25-1
CDR3nt: TGTGCCAGCAGTGAATCTCGGAGCACAGATACGCAGTATTTT
CDR3aa: CASSESRSTDTQYF

abundance: .
j_gene: TRBJ2-7
d_gene: .
v_gene: TRBV5-1
CDR3nt: TGCGCCAGCAGCCACGGGCGCGGAGCGGCCTCCTACGAGCAGTACTTC
CDR3aa: CASSHGRGAASYEQYF

abundance: .
j_gene: TRBJ2-2
d_gene: .
v_gene: TRBV7-2
CDR3nt: TGTGCCAGCAGCTTCCAGACAGGCCTGAACACCGGGGAGCTGTTTTTT
CDR3aa: CASSFQTGLNTGELFF

abundance: .
j_gene: TRBJ1-6
d_gene: TRBD1
v_gene: TRBV7-2
CDR3nt: TGTGCCAGCAGCACGGACAGGGGTTCACCCCTCCACTTT
CDR3aa: CASSTDRGSPLHF

abundance: .
j_gene: TRBJ2-1
d_gene: TRBD2
v_gene: TRBV19
CDR3nt: TGTGCCAGTAGGAGGCTAGCGGGAGGTTTGGGTGAGCAGTTCTTC
CDR3aa: CASRRLAGGLGEQFF

abundance: once
j_gene: TRBJ2-3
d_gene: TRBD2
v_gene: TRBV7-2
CDR3nt: TGTGCCAGCAGCTTAGGCCAGGGACTAGCGGGACAGGAGCAGTATTTT
CDR3aa: CASSLGQGLAGQEQYF